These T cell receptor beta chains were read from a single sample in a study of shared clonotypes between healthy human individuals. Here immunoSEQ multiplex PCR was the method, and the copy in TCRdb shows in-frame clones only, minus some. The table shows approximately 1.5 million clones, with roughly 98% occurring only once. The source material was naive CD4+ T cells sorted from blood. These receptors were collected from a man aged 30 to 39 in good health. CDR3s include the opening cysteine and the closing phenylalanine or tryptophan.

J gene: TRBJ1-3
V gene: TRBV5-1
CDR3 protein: CASSLDRVAGNTIYF

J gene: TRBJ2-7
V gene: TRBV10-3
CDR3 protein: CAISEDRQYEQYF

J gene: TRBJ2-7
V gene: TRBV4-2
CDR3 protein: CASSHQASGNTYEQYF

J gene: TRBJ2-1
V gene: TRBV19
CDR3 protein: CASSPRGGPNSEQFF

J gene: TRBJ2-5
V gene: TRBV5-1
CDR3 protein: CASSLGDRQEETQYF

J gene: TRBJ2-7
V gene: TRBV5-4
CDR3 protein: CASSLWGGSEQYF

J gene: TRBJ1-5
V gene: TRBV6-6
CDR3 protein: CASGPQGAHRHF

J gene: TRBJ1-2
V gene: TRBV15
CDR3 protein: CATSRDREGFYGYTF

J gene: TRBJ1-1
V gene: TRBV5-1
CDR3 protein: CASSREDRTNTEAFF

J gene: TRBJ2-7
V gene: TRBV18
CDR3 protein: CASSQQTISYEQYF

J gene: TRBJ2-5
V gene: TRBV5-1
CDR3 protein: CASSRFDPQETQYF

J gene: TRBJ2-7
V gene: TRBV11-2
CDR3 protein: CASSGHSSYEQYF

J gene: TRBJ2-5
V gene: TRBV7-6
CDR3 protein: CASSFPVSGGPAQYF

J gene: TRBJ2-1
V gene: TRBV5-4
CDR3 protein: CASSLPPADQQFF

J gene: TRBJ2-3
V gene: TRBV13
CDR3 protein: CASGTLETDTQYF

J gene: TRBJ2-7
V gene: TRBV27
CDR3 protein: CASSLSGPDEQYF

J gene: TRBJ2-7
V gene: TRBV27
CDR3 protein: CASSPRTGSYEQYF

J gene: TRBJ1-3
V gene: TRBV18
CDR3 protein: CASSPGQLTSSGNTIYF

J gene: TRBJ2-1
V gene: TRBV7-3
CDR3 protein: CASSLARKSSYNEQFF

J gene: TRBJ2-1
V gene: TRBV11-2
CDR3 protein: CASTLRDRGNYNEQFF

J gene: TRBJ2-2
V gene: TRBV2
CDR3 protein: CASSDTGELFF

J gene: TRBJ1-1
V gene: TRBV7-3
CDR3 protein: CASSFCGFEAFF

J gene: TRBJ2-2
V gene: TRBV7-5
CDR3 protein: CVRSLVKGLYTGELFF

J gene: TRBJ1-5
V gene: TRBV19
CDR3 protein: CASSIWGQGDGPQHF

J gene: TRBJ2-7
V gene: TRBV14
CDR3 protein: CASSQTPLAGGEQYF

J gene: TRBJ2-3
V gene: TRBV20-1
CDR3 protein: CRLGGTDTQYF

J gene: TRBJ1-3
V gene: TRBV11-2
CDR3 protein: CASSLAVVGNTIYF

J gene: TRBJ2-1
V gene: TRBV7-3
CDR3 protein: CASSLRDRVIGSYNEQFF

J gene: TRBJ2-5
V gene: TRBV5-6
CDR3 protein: CASSSGTKETQYF

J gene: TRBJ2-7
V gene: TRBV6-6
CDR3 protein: CASSYPQGSYEQYF

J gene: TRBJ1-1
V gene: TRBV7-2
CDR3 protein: CASSLAGPGIDTEAFF

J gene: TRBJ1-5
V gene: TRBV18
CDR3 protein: CASSFYEEQPQHF

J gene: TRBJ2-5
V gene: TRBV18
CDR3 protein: CASSPPGQYLQETQYF

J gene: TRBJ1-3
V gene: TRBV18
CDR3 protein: CASSPGQVAGNTIYF

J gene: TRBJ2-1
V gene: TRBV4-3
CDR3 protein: CASSQILAGVSYNEQFF

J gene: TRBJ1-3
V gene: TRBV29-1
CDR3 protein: CSFSQANTIYF

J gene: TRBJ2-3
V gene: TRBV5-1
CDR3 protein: CASSFGQGKSDTQYF

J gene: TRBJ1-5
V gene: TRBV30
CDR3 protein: CAWSSGGVQPQHF

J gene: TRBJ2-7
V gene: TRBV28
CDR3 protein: CASRQGIYEQYF

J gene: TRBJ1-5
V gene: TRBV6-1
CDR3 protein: CASSEGDQPQHF

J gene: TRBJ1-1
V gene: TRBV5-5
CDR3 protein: CASSFEQFAMSTEAFF

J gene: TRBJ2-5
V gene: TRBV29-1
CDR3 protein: CSVSRDRTFQETQYF

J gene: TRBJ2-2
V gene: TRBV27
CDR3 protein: CASRDYRRANTGELFF

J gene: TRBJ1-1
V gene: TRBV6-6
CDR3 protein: CASSPRGANTEAFF

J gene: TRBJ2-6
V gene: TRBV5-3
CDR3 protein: CARSLEQLRSGANVLTF

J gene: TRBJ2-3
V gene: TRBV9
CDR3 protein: CASTKGGGWTDTQYF

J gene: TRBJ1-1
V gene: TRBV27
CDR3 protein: CASSFASPKATEAFF

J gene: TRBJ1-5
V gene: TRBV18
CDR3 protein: CASSPMDRDQPQHF

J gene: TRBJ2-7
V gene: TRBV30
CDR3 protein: CAWSLAGGTNRISYEQYF

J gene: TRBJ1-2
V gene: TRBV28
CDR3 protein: CASSPPGTGIYGYTF

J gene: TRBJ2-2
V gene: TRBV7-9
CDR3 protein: CASSLSRANTGELFF

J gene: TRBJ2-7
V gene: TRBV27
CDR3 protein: CASSFKRFYEQYF

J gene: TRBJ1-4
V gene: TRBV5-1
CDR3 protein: CASSLRGTNEKLFF

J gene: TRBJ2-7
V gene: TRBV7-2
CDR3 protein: CASSLATSGGYYEQYF

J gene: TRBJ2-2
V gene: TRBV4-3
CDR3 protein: CASSQAVIQDRVRKGTGELFF

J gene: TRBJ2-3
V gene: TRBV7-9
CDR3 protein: CASSLGSISTDTQYF

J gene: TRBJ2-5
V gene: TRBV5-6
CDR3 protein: CASSWGDRALRYQETQYF

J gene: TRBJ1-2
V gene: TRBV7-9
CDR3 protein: CASSLEELYGYTF

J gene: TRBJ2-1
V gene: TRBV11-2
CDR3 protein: CASSLGQGSYNEQFF